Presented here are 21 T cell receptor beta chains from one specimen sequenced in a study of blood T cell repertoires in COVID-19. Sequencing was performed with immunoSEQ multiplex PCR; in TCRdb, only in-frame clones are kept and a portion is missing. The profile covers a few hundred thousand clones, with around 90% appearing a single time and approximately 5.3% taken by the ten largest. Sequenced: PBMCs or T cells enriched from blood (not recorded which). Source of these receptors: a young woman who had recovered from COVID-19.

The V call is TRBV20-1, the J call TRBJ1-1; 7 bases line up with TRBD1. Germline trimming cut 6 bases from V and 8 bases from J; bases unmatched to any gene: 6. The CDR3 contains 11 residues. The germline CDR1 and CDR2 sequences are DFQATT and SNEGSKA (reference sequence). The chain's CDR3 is CSAKIGGEAFF. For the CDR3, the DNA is TGCAGTGCAAAAATAGGGGGCGAAGCTTTCTTT.

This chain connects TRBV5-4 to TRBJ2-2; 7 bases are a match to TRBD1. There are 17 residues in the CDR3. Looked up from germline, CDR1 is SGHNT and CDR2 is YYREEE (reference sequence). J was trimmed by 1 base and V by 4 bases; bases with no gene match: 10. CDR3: CASSPASGQLNTGELFF. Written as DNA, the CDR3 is TGTGCCAGCAGCCCCGCCTCGGGACAGCTGAACACCGGGGAGCTGTTTTTT.

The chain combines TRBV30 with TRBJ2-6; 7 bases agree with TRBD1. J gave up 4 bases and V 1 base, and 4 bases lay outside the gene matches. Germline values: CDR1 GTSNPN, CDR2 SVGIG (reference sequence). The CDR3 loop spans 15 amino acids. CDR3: CAWSAGTAGANVLTF. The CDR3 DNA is TGTGCCTGGAGTGCAGGGACAGCCGGGGCCAACGTCCTGACTTTC. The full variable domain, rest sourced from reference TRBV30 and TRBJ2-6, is SQTIHQWPATLVQPVGSPLSLECTVEGTSNPNLYWYRQAAGRGLQLLFYSVGIGQISSEVPQNLSASRPQDRQFILSSKKLLLSDSGFYLCAWSAGTAGANVLTFGAGSRLTVL.

This CDR3 reads CASRTTGPKGAQHF. The CDR3 region has the DNA TGTGCCAGTAGGACGACAGGCCCCAAGGGGGCCCAGCATTTT. The chain couples TRBV19 to TRBJ1-5, with D possibly matching TRBD1 (6 bases). This CDR3 is 14 amino acids long. CDR1 and CDR2 from the germline V gene are LNHDA and SQIVND (reference sequence). Trimming removed 6 bases from V and 11 bases from J, with 20 bases in between.

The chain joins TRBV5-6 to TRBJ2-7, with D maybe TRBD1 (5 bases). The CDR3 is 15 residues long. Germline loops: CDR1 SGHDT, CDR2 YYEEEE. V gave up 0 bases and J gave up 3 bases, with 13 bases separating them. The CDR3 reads CASSLARVRDYEQYF. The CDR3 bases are TGTGCCAGCAGCTTGGCCAGGGTCAGGGACTACGAGCAGTACTTC.

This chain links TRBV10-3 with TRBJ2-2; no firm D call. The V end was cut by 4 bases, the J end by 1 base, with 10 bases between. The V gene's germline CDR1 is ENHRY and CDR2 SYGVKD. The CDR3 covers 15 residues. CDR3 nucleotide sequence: TGTGCCATCAGTGGAGGAGTGAGGAACACCGGGGAGCTGTTTTTT. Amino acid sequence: CAISGGVRNTGELFF.

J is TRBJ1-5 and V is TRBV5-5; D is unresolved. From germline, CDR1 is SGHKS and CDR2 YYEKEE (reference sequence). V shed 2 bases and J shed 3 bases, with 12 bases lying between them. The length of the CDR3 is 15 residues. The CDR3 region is CASSFAGNNNQPQHF. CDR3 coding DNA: TGTGCCAGCAGCTTCGCGGGAAACAACAATCAGCCCCAGCATTTT.

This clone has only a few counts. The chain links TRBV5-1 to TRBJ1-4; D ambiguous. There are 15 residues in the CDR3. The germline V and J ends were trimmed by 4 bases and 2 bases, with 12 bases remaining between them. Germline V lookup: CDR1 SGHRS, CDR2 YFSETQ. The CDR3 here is CASSPREPTNEKLFF. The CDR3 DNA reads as TGCGCCAGCAGCCCGCGAGAGCCTACTAATGAAAAACTGTTTTTT.

CDR3 residues: CASSSGQGTNEKLFF. The DNA for the CDR3 is TGTGCCAGCAGCTCTGGACAGGGCACTAATGAAAAACTGTTTTTT. The chain is built from TRBV7-9 and TRBJ1-4, with 8 bases that match TRBD1. The ends lost 4 bases at V and 2 bases at J; junction bases unmatched: 3. The CDR3 length is 15 residues. CDR1 and CDR2 from the germline V gene are SEHNR and FQNEAQ (reference sequence).

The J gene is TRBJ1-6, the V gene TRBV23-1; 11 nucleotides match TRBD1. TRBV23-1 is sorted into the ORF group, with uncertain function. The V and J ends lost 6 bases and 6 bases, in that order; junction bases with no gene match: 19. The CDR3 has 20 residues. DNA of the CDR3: TGCGCCAGCAGCCCTAAAGAGGGACAGGGGGTAGCGGTCCGTAATTCACCCCTCCACTTT. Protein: CASSPKEGQGVAVRNSPLHF.

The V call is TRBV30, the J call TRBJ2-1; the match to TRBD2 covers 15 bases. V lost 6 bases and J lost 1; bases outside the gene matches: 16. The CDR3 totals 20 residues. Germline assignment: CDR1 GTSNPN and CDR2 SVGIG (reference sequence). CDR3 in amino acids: CACTLGTSGGPALSYNEQFF. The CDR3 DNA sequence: TGTGCCTGTACCCTTGGGACTAGCGGGGGGCCCGCCCTGTCCTACAATGAGCAGTTCTTC.

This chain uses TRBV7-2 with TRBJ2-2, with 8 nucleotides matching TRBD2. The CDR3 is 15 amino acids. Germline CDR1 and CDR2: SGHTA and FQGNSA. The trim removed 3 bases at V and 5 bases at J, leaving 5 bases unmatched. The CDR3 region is CASSFGTSGTGELFF. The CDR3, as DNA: TGTGCCAGCAGCTTCGGGACTAGTGGTACCGGGGAGCTGTTTTTT.

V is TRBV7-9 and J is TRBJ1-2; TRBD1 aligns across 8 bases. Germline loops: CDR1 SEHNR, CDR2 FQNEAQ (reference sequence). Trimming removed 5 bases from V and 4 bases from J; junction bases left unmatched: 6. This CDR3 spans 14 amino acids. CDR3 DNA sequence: TGTGCCAGCAGCCGGACAGGGTGGGGCTATGGCTACACCTTC. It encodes CASSRTGWGYGYTF.

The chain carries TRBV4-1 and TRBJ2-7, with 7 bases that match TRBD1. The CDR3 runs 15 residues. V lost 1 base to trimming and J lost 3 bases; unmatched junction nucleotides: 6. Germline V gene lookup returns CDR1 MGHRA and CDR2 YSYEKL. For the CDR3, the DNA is TGCGCCAGCAGCCAAGGGCAGGGGGAGAACTACGAGCAGTACTTC. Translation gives CASSQGQGENYEQYF.

The DNA of the CDR3 is TGTGCCAGCAGTTACTGGACTAGCCCGAACACCGGGGAGCTGTTTTTT. Protein: CASSYWTSPNTGELFF. The chain combines TRBV6-2 or TRBV6-3 with TRBJ2-2; 8 bases map to TRBD2. This CDR3 region has 16 residues. Trimming cost V 1 base and J 0 bases; bases outside gene matches: 1. Per germline, CDR1 MNHEY and CDR2 SVGEGT.

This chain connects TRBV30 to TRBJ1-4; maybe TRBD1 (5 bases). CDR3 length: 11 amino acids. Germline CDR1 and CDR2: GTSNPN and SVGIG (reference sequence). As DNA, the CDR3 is TGTGCGCTGACAGTTACTGAAAAACTGTTTTTT. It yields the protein CALTVTEKLFF.

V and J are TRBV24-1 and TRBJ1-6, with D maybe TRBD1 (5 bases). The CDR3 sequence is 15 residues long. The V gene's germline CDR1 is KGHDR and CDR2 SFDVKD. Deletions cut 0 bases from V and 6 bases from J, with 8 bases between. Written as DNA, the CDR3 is TGTGCCACCAGTGATTTGAGGGGTTCTAATTCACCCCTCCACTTT. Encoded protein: CATSDLRGSNSPLHF.

The CDR3 protein is CASSQRGGATF. For the CDR3, the DNA is TGTGCCAGCAGTCAACGTGGGGGGGCCACCTTC. The chain uses TRBV7-9 and TRBJ1-2; weak D call: TRBD1 (6 bases). Trimming shortened V by 6 bases and J by 13 bases, and 15 bases separated the two germline ends. Germline CDR1 reads SEHNR; CDR2 reads FQNEAQ (reference sequence). The CDR3 loop spans 11 amino acids.

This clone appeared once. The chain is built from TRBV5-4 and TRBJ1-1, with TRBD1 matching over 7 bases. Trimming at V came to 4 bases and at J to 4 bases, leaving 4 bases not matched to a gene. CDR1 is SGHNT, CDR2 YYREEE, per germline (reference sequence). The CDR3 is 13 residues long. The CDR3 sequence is CASSETGFTEAFF. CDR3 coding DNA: TGTGCCAGCAGCGAGACAGGGTTCACTGAAGCTTTCTTT. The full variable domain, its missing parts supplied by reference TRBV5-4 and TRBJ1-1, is ETGVTQSPTHLIKTRGQQVTLRCSSQSGHNTVSWYQQALGQGPQFIFQYYREEENGRGNFPPRFSGLQFPNYSSELNVNALELDDSALYLCASSETGFTEAFFGQGTRLTVV.

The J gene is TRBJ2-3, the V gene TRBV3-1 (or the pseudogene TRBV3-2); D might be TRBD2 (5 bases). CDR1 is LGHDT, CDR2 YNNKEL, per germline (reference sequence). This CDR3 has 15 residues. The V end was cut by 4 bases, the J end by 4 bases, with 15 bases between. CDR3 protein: CASSLRGAVADTQYF. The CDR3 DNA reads TGTGCCAGCAGCCTTCGGGGTGCCGTCGCAGATACGCAGTATTTT.

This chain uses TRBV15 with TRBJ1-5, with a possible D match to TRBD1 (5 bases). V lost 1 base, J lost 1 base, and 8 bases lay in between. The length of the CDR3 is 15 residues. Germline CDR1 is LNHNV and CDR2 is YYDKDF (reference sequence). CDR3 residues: CATSRGRDSNQPQHF. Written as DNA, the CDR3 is TGTGCCACCAGCAGAGGGAGGGACAGCAATCAGCCCCAGCATTTT.